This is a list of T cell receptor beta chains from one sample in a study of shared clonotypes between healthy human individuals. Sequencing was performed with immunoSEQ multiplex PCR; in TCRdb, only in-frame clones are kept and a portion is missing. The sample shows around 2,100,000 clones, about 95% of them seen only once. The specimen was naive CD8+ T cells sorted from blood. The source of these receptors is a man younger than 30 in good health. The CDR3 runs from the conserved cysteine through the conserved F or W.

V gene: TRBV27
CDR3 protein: CASSLVAGELFF

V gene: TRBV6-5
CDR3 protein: CASSYFGDQETQYF

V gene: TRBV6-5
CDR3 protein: CASSPLGQGFYGYTF

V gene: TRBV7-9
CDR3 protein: CASSLAESEAFF

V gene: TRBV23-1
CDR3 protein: CASSQSVSKCLLLYEQYF

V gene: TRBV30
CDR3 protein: CAWSVSGAYEQYF

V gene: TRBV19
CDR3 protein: CASSPGQGNYEQYF

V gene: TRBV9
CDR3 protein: CASSVVADVTDTQYF

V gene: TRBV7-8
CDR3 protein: CASSLGSYYEQYF

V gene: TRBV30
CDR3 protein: CAWSPPTVSALHF

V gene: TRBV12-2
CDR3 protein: CASRSSPGRDENTGELFF

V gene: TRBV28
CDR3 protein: CASSFRGQMSDTQYF

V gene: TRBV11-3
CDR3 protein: CASSLGPNYEQYF

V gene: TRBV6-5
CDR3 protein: CASSYEGPSYGYTF

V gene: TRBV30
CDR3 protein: CAWSVTDAVLYF

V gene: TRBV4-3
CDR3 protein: CASSQVWGKDTEAFF

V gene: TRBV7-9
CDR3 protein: CASSLETGAGGEQYF

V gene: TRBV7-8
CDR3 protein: CASSPPGLLKAGHGDTQYF

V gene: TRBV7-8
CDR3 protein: CASSSIPMAGSPLHF

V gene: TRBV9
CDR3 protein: CASSFTGSETQYF

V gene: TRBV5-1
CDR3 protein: CASSLVGIRYEQYF

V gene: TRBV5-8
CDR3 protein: CASSPLPLEQYF

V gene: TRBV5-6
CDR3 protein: CASGSRGVEFF

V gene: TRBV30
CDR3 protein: CAWSPGTYEQYF

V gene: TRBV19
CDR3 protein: CASSDTDGVRGTEAFF

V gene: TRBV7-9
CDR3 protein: CASSSLDSRYGYTF

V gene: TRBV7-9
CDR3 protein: CASSPTSSYEQYF

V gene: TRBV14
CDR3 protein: CASSPPLGGPFSYEQYF

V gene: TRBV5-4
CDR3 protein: CASSSGDGRNEQFF

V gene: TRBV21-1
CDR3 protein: CASSKTNPGWKAGELFF

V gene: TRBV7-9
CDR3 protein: CASSSPGRPYF

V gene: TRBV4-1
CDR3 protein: CASSQTSGVYEQYF

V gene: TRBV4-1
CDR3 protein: CASSQEMAATGELFF

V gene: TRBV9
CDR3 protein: CASSVGPGDEQFF

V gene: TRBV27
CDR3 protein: CASSTPGTGAYEQYF

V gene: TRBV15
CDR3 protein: CATSAPEGSPLHF

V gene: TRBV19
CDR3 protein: CASSGDLSGNTIYF

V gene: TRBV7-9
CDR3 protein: CASSLVMEGSYEQYF

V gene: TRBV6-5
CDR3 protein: CASSLGTNGGYEQYF

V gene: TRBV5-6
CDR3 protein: CASSQTGGIQYF

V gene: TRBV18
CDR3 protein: CASSFAGTGLDGYTF

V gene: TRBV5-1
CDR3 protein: CASSDRDGNYEQYF

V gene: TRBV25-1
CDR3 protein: CASSAGGDGYTF

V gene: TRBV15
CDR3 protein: CATSRASSASFSDTQYF

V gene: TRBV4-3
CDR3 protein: CASSPRTSVDTQYF

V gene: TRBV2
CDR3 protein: CASSEGYTNQPQHF

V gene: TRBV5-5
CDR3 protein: CASSPRGIKNTEAFF

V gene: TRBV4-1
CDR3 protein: CASSPQVVGTSSNDEQFF

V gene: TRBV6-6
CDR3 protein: CASSSLAGAGTGELFF

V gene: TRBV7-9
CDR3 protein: CASSLAWGTYNEQFF